This T cell receptor beta chain was recovered during a study of blood T cells in healthy people across ages. The study, taken as a whole, reports: Naive CD4+ cells and diversity were both higher in long-lived donors than in aged donors.

This clonotype was seen only a few times. Its specificity is unknown. Germline assignment: CDR1 SGHVS and CDR2 FQNEAQ. The CDR3 runs 15 residues. Trimming stripped 5 bases from V and 4 bases from J, with 17 bases between. Primed by a sample-barcoded 5' primer and a J-beta primer mix, a second PCR proceeded for about 7 to 11 cycles. In TCRdb, the 5' RACE reads were re-called with MiXCR into one record per CDR3 protein. Of 1.8 million or so distinct CDR3 sequences in the sample, roughly two fifths are singletons; the top ten hold under 30%. Sequenced sample: blood. This sequence joins TRBV7-8 and TRBJ1-2; a possible D gene is TRBD1 (6 bases). This TCR came from a human donor in good health. For the CDR3, the DNA is TGTGCCAGCAGCCTAGAACCACAGGGTCCCTATGGCTACACCTTC. It yields the protein CASSLEPQGPYGYTF.